Shown below are 24 T cell receptor beta chains from a single sample sequenced in a study of blood T cell repertoires in COVID-19. Clones were sequenced by immunoSEQ multiplex PCR, and TCRdb holds only the in-frame ones, with some missing. The table has 150,000 to 160,000 clones, less than 95% seen once. Sequenced sample: peripheral blood. The receptors originated from a man in his fifties or sixties with acute or convalescent COVID-19.

V usage is TRBV9 and J usage is TRBJ1-3; D unclear. The CDR3 spans 14 residues. With 0 bases removed from V and 3 bases from J, the gap between germline ends came to 7 bases. Germline V gene lookup returns CDR1 SGDLS and CDR2 YYNGEE. CDR3 in amino acids: CASSVDSLGNTIYF. CDR3 bases: TGTGCCAGCAGCGTAGACAGTCTTGGAAACACCATATATTTT.

In this sample, this clone turned up once. The chain uses TRBV28 and TRBJ1-2; weak D call: TRBD1 (5 bases). Germline V gives CDR1 MDHEN, CDR2 SYDVKM. This CDR3 comprises 15 residues. V was pared by 6 bases and J by 0 bases, with 14 bases between. The CDR3 loop reads CASSSPGPTNYGYTF. The CDR3 region has the DNA TGTGCCAGCAGCTCTCCAGGGCCCACTAACTATGGCTACACCTTC.

This chain uses TRBV11-1 with TRBJ2-2; 7 bases fit TRBD1. The germline CDR1 and CDR2 sequences are SGHAT and FQDESV (reference sequence). J was trimmed by 1 base and V by 5 bases; bases with no gene match: 7. This CDR3 has 16 residues. CDR3 bases: TGTGCCAGCAGCCCAAGAGACAGGGTGAACACCGGGGAGCTGTTTTTT. Amino acid sequence: CASSPRDRVNTGELFF.

The chain carries TRBV3-1 (or the pseudogene TRBV3-2) and TRBJ2-3; maybe TRBD1 (6 bases). Germline CDR1 reads LGHDT; CDR2 reads YNNKEL (reference sequence). This CDR3 region has 15 residues. V was shortened by 6 bases and J by 1 base, with 14 bases between the two germline ends. The CDR3 reads CASRNRRGGTDTQYF. For the CDR3, the DNA is TGTGCCAGCAGAAACCGCAGGGGCGGCACAGATACGCAGTATTTT.

The CDR3 nucleotides are TGTGCCAGCAGTTATCCCTTTGGCGGGGGGGCAGGAGAGACCCAGTACTTC. Translated, it gives CASSYPFGGGAGETQYF. The J gene is TRBJ2-5, the V gene TRBV6-2 or TRBV6-3, with 9 positions matching TRBD2. The length of the CDR3 is 17 residues. V lost 3 bases to trimming and J lost 4 bases; unmatched junction nucleotides: 12. CDR1 MNHEY and CDR2 SVGEGT come from the germline V gene.

V usage is TRBV29-1 and J usage is TRBJ2-1, with 9 nucleotides matching TRBD2. This CDR3 contains 15 residues. J was trimmed by 5 bases and V by 2 bases; bases with no gene match: 7. Germline values: CDR1 SQVTM, CDR2 ANQGSEA. CDR3 in amino acids: CSVELAGHLDNEQFF. CDR3 nucleotides: TGCAGCGTTGAACTAGCGGGACATCTGGACAATGAGCAGTTCTTC.

This chain joins TRBV3-1 (or the pseudogene TRBV3-2) and TRBJ2-1; 10 bases agree with TRBD2. This CDR3 region has 17 residues. Trimming cost V 3 bases and J 0 bases; bases outside gene matches: 5. Germline V gene data show CDR1 as LGHDT and CDR2 as YNNKEL (reference sequence). The CDR3 here is CASSHHASGSSYNEQFF. The CDR3 region has the DNA TGTGCCAGCAGCCATCATGCTAGCGGGAGCTCCTACAATGAGCAGTTCTTC.

This chain links TRBV5-4 with TRBJ1-4; 8 positions match TRBD1. The CDR3 contains 15 residues. The J segment lost 8 bases and the V segment lost 0 bases, leaving 6 bases of the junction unmatched. CDR1 is SGHNT, CDR2 YYREEE, per germline (reference sequence). CDR3 in amino acids: CASSLGGQGGEKLFF. As DNA, the CDR3 is TGTGCCAGCAGCTTGGGCGGACAGGGAGGCGAAAAACTGTTTTTT.

The rearrangement uses TRBV4-1 and TRBJ2-2, with a weak D call TRBD2 (6 bases). V was trimmed by 3 bases and J by 5 bases, leaving 7 bases between them. The CDR3 length is 13 residues. Per the germline V gene, CDR1 is MGHRA and CDR2 is YSYEKL. Here the CDR3 reads CASSQGGTGELFF. The DNA for the CDR3 is TGCGCCAGCAGCCAGGGGGGAACCGGGGAGCTGTTTTTT.

The chain couples TRBV7-6 to TRBJ1-5; possible D gene TRBD1, 5 bases. Trimming pared 5 bases from V and 3 bases from J, leaving 11 bases between. From germline, CDR1 is SGHVS and CDR2 FNYEAQ. The CDR3 is 14 amino acids. In DNA form, the CDR3 reads TGTGCCAGCAGCGGGGGGGGTGTCAATCAGCCCCAGCATTTT. Its protein is CASSGGGVNQPQHF.

This sequence joins TRBV30 and TRBJ2-7; D gene uncertain. Germline CDR1 reads GTSNPN; CDR2 reads SVGIG (reference sequence). The CDR3 totals 11 residues. V dropped 1 base and J dropped 4 bases, with 5 bases sitting between them. CDR3 protein: CAWSAGYEQYV. In DNA, the CDR3 is TGTGCCTGGAGTGCGGGTTACGAGCAGTACGTC.

V is TRBV6-5 and J is TRBJ2-7; 8 bases map to TRBD2. Germline CDR1 MNHEY, CDR2 SVGAGI. The CDR3 has 15 amino acids. V was clipped by 2 bases and J by 4 bases; unmatched bases: 7. The CDR3 sequence: CASSYGGTSEYEQYF. CDR3 bases: TGTGCCAGCAGTTACGGGGGGACTAGTGAGTACGAGCAGTACTTC.

V gene TRBV19 combines with J gene TRBJ1-1; the D is unclear. Trimming took 5 bases from V and 0 from J, leaving 7 bases between them. The CDR3 is 13 amino acids. Germline-derived CDR1 and CDR2 are LNHDA and SQIVND (reference sequence). CDR3 coding DNA: TGTGCCAGTAGTGATAACATGAACACTGAAGCTTTCTTT. This sequence encodes CASSDNMNTEAFF.

The chain couples TRBV7-2 to TRBJ1-5; D is unclear. This CDR3 is 13 amino acids long. The V gene's germline CDR1 is SGHTA and CDR2 FQGNSA. Trimming left V 2 bases short and J 4 bases short, with 6 bases between. The CDR3 region is CASSLKPNQPQHF. CDR3 in DNA: TGTGCCAGCAGCTTAAAGCCAAATCAGCCCCAGCATTTT.

J is TRBJ2-3 and V is TRBV27, with TRBD2 as a possible D gene (5 bases). The germline CDR1 and CDR2 sequences are MNHEY and SMNVEV (reference sequence). The V end lost 1 base, the J end lost 0 bases, and 8 bases lay between the germline ends. The CDR3 contains 15 residues. CDR3 loop: CASSLYRTSTDTQYF. DNA for the CDR3: TGTGCCAGCAGTTTATATCGGACTAGCACAGATACGCAGTATTTT.

The chain recombines TRBV4-1 with TRBJ1-4; 7 positions match TRBD1. Germline-derived CDR1 and CDR2 are MGHRA and YSYEKL. The V gene end was trimmed by 3 bases and the J gene end by 8 bases; junction bases not matched to a gene: 9. The CDR3 is made up of 15 amino acids. The CDR3 is CASSHPQGSGEKLFF. The CDR3 nucleotides are TGCGCCAGCAGCCACCCACAGGGGTCTGGGGAAAAACTGTTTTTT.

The rearrangement joins TRBV30 to TRBJ1-3, with a tentative D call TRBD1 (5 bases). Germline V CDR1 and CDR2: GTSNPN, SVGIG (reference sequence). The V gene lost 0 bases and the J gene lost 0 bases, with 6 bases spanning the gap. This CDR3 has 14 residues. The CDR3 DNA sequence: TGTGCCTGGAGTGTACAGGTCTCTGGAAACACCATATATTTT. Its protein is CAWSVQVSGNTIYF.

This rearrangement joins TRBV3-1 (or the pseudogene TRBV3-2) to TRBJ1-2, with 7 bases fitting TRBD1. Germline CDR1 reads LGHDT; CDR2 reads YNNKEL (reference sequence). The CDR3 sequence is 13 residues long. J was trimmed by 2 bases and V by 4 bases; bases with no gene match: 1. This CDR3 is CASSRDSNYGYTF. The CDR3, as DNA: TGTGCCAGCAGCCGGGACAGCAACTATGGCTACACCTTC.

J is TRBJ1-1 and V is TRBV5-4, with D possibly being TRBD1 (6 bases). CDR3 length: 13 residues. V lost 0 bases and J 3 bases, leaving 6 bases between the germline ends. Germline CDR1 SGHNT, CDR2 YYREEE (reference sequence). The CDR3 DNA reads TGTGCCAGCAGCTTGGACAGGGACACTGAAGCTTTCTTT. It encodes CASSLDRDTEAFF.

This chain's CDR3 is CATSRTRVIQPQHF. For the CDR3, the DNA is TGTGCCACCAGCAGAACCAGGGTAATTCAGCCCCAGCATTTT. The V call is TRBV15, the J call TRBJ1-5; a possible D gene is TRBD1 (5 bases). CDR1 LNHNV and CDR2 YYDKDF come from the germline V gene (reference sequence). The CDR3 runs 14 residues. Trimming stripped 2 bases from V and 6 bases from J, with 11 bases between.

The chain is built from TRBV28 and TRBJ1-1; D gene uncertain. Germline loops: CDR1 MDHEN, CDR2 SYDVKM. Trimming took off 6 bases at V and 4 bases at J, with 9 bases between the two ends. The CDR3 has 12 residues. CDR3 residues: CASRGSITEAFF. DNA for the CDR3: TGTGCCAGCAGGGGGAGTATCACTGAAGCTTTCTTT.

The CDR3 DNA sequence: TGTGCCAGAAGCTTGGCCTCGGCCAGGTTCATCTCCTACGAGCAGTACTTC. It is translated as CARSLASARFISYEQYF. The J gene is TRBJ2-7, the V gene TRBV5-3; no clear D gene. TRBV5-3 is placed among ORFs of uncertain function. This CDR3 contains 17 residues. V was clipped by 0 bases and J by 0 bases, with 16 bases between them.

The rearrangement joins TRBV5-1 to TRBJ1-1, with 8 positions matching TRBD1. Germline CDR1 and CDR2: SGHRS and YFSETQ. The CDR3 extends over 15 amino acids. V was clipped by 0 bases and J by 7 bases; unmatched bases: 8. The DNA of the CDR3 is TGCGCCAGCAGCTTGGGGACGCCGGACAGGGTTGAAGCTTTCTTT. Residues: CASSLGTPDRVEAFF.

The rearrangement joins TRBV10-1 to TRBJ1-1; 8 nucleotides align to TRBD1. The germline V gene has CDR1 WNHNN and CDR2 SYGVQD (reference sequence). With V trimmed by 8 bases and J by 6 bases, 8 bases remained unmatched. The CDR3 spans 13 residues. CDR3 sequence reads: CASGDRGIPEAFF. CDR3 sequence (DNA): TGCGCCAGCGGAGACAGGGGTATACCTGAAGCTTTCTTT.